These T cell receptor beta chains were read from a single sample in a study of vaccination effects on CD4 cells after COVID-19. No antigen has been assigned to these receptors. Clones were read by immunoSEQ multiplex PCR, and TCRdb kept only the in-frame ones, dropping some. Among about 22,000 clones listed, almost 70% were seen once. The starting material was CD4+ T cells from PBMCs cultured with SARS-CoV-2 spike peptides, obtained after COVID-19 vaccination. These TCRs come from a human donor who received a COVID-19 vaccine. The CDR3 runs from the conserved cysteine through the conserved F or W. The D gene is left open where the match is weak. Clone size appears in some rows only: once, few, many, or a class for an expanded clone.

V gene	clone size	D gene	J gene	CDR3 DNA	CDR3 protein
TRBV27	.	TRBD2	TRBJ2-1	TGTGCCAGCAGTCCTCGGAGCCTTAGCGGGAGGGCGTACAATGAGCAGTTCTTC	CASSPRSLSGRAYNEQFF
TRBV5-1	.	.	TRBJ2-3	TGCGCCAGCAGCTGGGGGGACTTCACAGATACGCAGTATTTT	CASSWGDFTDTQYF
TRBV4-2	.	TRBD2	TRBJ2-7	TGTGCCAGCAGCCAAGAGATAAGGAACCGGGAGGGCGAGCAGTACTTC	CASSQEIRNREGEQYF
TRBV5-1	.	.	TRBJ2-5	TGCGCCAGCAGCACGGGACGGATTTTAGAGACCCAGTACTTC	CASSTGRILETQYF
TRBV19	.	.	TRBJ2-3	TGTGCCAGCGGATTCCCCCAGTCCGGCGCAGATACGCAGTATTTT	CASGFPQSGADTQYF
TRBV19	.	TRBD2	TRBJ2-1	TGTGCCAGTAAACGGCGGGAGGGCGGTTACAATGAGCAGTTCTTC	CASKRREGGYNEQFF
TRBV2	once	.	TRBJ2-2	TGTGCCAGCAGAACTCAGGGGTGGACCGGGGAGCTGTTTTTT	CASRTQGWTGELFF
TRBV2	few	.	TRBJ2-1	TGTGCCAGCAGCCTGCGGGGCGCCTACAATGAGCAGTTCTTC	CASSLRGAYNEQFF
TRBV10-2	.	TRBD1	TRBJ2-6	TGCGCCAGCAGTGACGGACAGGGGGTAACTGGGGCCAACGTCCTGACTTTC	CASSDGQGVTGANVLTF
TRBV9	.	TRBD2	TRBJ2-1	TGTGCCAGCAGCGAAGTAATAGCGGGTAACTACAATGAGCAGTTCTTC	CASSEVIAGNYNEQFF
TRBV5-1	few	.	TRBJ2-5	TGCGCCAGCAGCCCCGGCACCGCTCAAGAGACCCAGTACTTC	CASSPGTAQETQYF
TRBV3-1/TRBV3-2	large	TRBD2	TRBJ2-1	TGTGCCAGCAGCCCACTAGCGGGAGTCAATGAGCAGTTCTTC	CASSPLAGVNEQFF
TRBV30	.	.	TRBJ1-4	TGTGCCTGGAGTGTAGGCGTCGGAGAAAAACTGTTTTTT	CAWSVGVGEKLFF
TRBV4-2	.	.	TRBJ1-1	TGTGCCAGCAGCCAAGATGTGGGAACAGGGAACACTGAAGCTTTCTTT	CASSQDVGTGNTEAFF
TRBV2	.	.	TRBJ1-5	TGTGCCAGCAGTGAAGGGCAGGGAGCTCAGCCCCAGCATTTT	CASSEGQGAQPQHF
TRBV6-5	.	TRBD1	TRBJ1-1	TGTGCCAGCAGTCGGGACAGGGGGCGGACTGAAGCTTTCTTT	CASSRDRGRTEAFF
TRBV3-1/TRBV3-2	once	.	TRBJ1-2	TGTGCCAGCAGCCACCGCGGGGGGGATCGAGGCTACACCTTC	CASSHRGGDRGYTF
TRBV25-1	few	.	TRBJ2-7	TGTGCCAGCAGTGAAATTAGGGGAGACGAGCAGTACTTC	CASSEIRGDEQYF
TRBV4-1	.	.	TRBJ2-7	TGCGCCAGCAGCCAACCTACAGGTTACGAGCAGTACTTC	CASSQPTGYEQYF
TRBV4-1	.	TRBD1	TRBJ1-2	TGCGCCAGCAGCCAAGAGGCCGGGACAGGGGTCGGCTACACCTTC	CASSQEAGTGVGYTF
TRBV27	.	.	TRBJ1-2	TGTGCCAGCAGGCAGGACAGTTCCTATGGCTACACCTTC	CASRQDSSYGYTF
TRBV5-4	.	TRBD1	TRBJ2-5	TGTGCCAGCAGCGACGACAGGGTTGGGACCCAGTACTTC	CASSDDRVGTQYF
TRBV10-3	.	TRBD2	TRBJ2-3	TGTGCCATCAGCCTAGCGGACGCTAGCACAGATACGCAGTATTTT	CAISLADASTDTQYF
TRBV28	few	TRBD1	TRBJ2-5	TGTGCCAGCAGTTTAGCAGGGGGCAGGCAGACCCAGTACTTC	CASSLAGGRQTQYF
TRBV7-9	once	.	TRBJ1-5	TGTGCCAGCAGCTTATACACTGATCAGCCCCAGCATTTT	CASSLYTDQPQHF
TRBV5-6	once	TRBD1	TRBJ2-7	TGTGCCAGCAGCTATCGGACAGGACTTACCTACGAGCAGTACTTC	CASSYRTGLTYEQYF
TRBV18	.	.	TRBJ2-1	TGTGCCAGCTCACTCAGGGATGAGCAGTTCTTC	CASSLRDEQFF
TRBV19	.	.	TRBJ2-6	TGTGCCAGTAGTCCCCAGGGTGCCGCCGGGGCCAACGTCCTGACTTTC	CASSPQGAAGANVLTF
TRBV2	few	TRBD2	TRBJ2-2	TGTGCCAGCACCCTGACTAGCGGGAGAGGGGAGCTGTTTTTT	CASTLTSGRGELFF
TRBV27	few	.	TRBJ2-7	TGTGCCAGCAGTTTAGGGGGGACCTACGAGCAGTACTTC	CASSLGGTYEQYF
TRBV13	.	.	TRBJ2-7	TGTGCCAGCAGCTTAAGGCCGCCCAACGAGCAGTACTTC	CASSLRPPNEQYF
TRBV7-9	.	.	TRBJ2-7	TGTGCCAGCAGCCGCGGCTCCGAGCAGTACTTC	CASSRGSEQYF
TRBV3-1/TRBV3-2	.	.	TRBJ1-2	TGTGCCAGCAGCCAAGATTATTCCCTCTATGGCTACACCTTC	CASSQDYSLYGYTF
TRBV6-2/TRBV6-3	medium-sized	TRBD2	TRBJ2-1	TGTGCCAGCAGTTACGGGACTAGCGGGAGGAGAAACAATGAGCAGTTCTTC	CASSYGTSGRRNNEQFF
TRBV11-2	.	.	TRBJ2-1	TGTGCCAGCAGCCCTGGGGAGGTCTGGGCATTCGAGCAGTTCTTC	CASSPGEVWAFEQFF
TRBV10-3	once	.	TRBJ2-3	TGTGCCATAATGGGGTCTACAGATACGCAGTATTTT	CAIMGSTDTQYF
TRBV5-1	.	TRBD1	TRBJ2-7	TGCGCCAGCAGAGAGGGACAGCAAACCTACGAGCAGTACTTC	CASREGQQTYEQYF
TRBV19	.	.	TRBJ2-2	TGTGCCAGTAGTATACTAGCGAACACCGGGGAGCTGTTTTTT	CASSILANTGELFF
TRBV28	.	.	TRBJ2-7	TGTGCCAGCAGTCTGGGGACCTACGAGCAGTACTTC	CASSLGTYEQYF
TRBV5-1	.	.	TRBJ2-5	TGCGCCAGCAGCTTGGCCGGTGACGAGACCCAGTACTTC	CASSLAGDETQYF
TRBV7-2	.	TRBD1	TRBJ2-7	TGTGCCAGCAGCTCCCGGACAGGGAGCTCCTACGAGCAGTACTTC	CASSSRTGSSYEQYF
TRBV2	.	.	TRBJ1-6	TGTGCCAGCACCACAGTTGGGGGCCCTCCTAATTCACCCCTCCACTTT	CASTTVGGPPNSPLHF
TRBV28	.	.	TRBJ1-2	TGTGCCAGTCAACAGGGCCCCTATGGCTACACCTTC	CASQQGPYGYTF
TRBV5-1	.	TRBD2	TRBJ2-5	TGCGCCAGCAGCTTGACAAGCGGGGGGCCTGCAAGAACCCAGTACTTC	CASSLTSGGPARTQYF
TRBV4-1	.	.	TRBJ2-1	TGCGCCAGCAGCCAAACGGGTGGAACCTACAATGAGCAGTTCTTC	CASSQTGGTYNEQFF
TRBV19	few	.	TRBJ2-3	TGTGCCAGTAGTCCCGACCTACAGGGTACTCGGTATTTT	CASSPDLQGTRYF
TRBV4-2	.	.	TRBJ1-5	TGTGCCAGCAGCCATGGTCGCGACAGGAGCAATCAGCCCCAGCATTTT	CASSHGRDRSNQPQHF
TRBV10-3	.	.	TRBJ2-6	TGTGCCATCAGGGGGGATTTCTCTGGGGCCAACGTCCTGACTTTC	CAIRGDFSGANVLTF
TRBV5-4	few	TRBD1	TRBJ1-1	TGTGCCAGCAGCCGACAGGGTTTGGAGATGAACACTGAAGCTTTCTTT	CASSRQGLEMNTEAFF
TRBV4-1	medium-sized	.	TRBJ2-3	TGCGCCAGCAGCCAAGATTACGGGGCGGGAGATACGCAGTATTTT	CASSQDYGAGDTQYF
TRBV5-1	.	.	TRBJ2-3	TGCGCCAGCAGCTTGGGGGACAGCACAGATACGCAGTATTTT	CASSLGDSTDTQYF
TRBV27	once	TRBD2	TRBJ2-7	TGTGCCAGCAGTGGTCTAGCGGGAGCAGTCGAGCAGTACTTC	CASSGLAGAVEQYF
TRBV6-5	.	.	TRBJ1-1	TGTGCCAGCAGACCCCAACGACCTTATACTGAAGCTTTCTTT	CASRPQRPYTEAFF
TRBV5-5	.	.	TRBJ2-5	TGTGCCAGCAGCTCTGGGACATCCCAAGAGACCCAGTACTTC	CASSSGTSQETQYF
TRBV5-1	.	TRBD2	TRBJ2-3	TGCGCCAGCAGCCCATGGACTAGCGGGGGTAGCACAGATACGCAGTATTTT	CASSPWTSGGSTDTQYF
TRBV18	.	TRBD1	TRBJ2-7	TGTGCCAGCTCACCAGTAGGGACAGGGAACTACGAGCAGTACTTC	CASSPVGTGNYEQYF
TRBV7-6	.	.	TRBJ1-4	TGTGCCAGCAGCTTCACGCAAAAACTGTTTTTT	CASSFTQKLFF